Described below is a single T cell receptor beta chain sequence and its context. Its antigen is unidentified. This sample is part of a study of early T cells in non-severe SARS-CoV-2 infection. Findings and limits, study-wide: Sequences matched to VDJdb favored anti-spike CD8 responses, while private and CD4 specificities were missed.

Using its own MiXCR run on the 5' RACE reads, TCRdb lists one record per CDR3 protein. The table records more than 45,000 distinct CDR3 sequences, more than 5.5% of them present only once. With V trimmed by 6 bases and J by 7 bases, 3 bases remained unmatched. The CDR3 contains 12 residues. The germline V gene encodes CDR1 SGHAT and CDR2 FQNNGV. This rearrangement joins TRBV11-2 to TRBJ1-2, with 9 bases aligning to TRBD1. This specimen consisted of whole blood, obtained at baseline. The receptor was derived from an adult who was a healthcare worker with PCR-confirmed SARS-CoV-2 infection or an uninfected control (not recorded which). The CDR3 here is CASRPDRGGYTF. The CDR3 DNA reads TGTGCCAGCAGACCGGACAGGGGTGGCTACACCTTC. The whole variable domain, remainder taken from reference TRBV11-2 and TRBJ1-2, is EAGVAQSPRYKIIEKRQSVAFWCNPISGHATLYWYQQILGQGPKLLIQFQNNGVVDDSQLPKDRFSAERLKGVDSTLKIQPAKLEDSAVYLCASRPDRGGYTFGSGTRLTVV.